Detailed here is one T cell receptor (beta chain). Original processing notes: Amplification of reference gene primers was used by the study to estimate nucleated cell counts. Measured with immunoSEQ multiplex PCR; TCRdb has only the in-frame clones, and not every one. The V and J calls and clone size were taken over from that table, and D and trimming were inferred from the DNA. The repertoire holds roughly 120,000 clones, with 75% to 90% as singletons. The record originates from a study of blood T cell repertoires in COVID-19. Across the study: The study drew acute and convalescent COVID-19 samples from the United States, Italy and Spain. T cells, B-cell-depleted T cells, or PBMCs supplied cDNA or gDNA.

Trimming cost V 4 bases and J 4 bases; bases outside gene matches: 9. Germline V gene sequence: CDR1 LGHNA, CDR2 YNFKEQ. The CDR3 spans 16 residues. Sequences were obtained from peripheral blood. V is TRBV4-2 and J is TRBJ1-4, with 7 bases matching TRBD1. The TCR was taken from a man aged 65 to 79 with active or convalescent COVID-19. This CDR3 reads CASSRTTGSINEKLFF. The DNA of the CDR3 is TGTGCCAGCAGCCGGACGACAGGGTCAATTAATGAAAAACTGTTTTTT.